The source of this T cell receptor beta chain is a study of T-cell reconstitution after alpha-beta-depleted transplantation in children. V dropped 5 bases and J dropped 0 bases, with 23 bases sitting between them. The CDR3 contains 19 residues. CDR1 and CDR2 (germline): SGHTA, FQGTGA. As it was prepared, the TCRbeta library received unique molecular identifiers. TCRdb independently ran MiXCR on the PCR reads; one entry per CDR3 protein. The table has about 540,000 distinct CDR3 sequences, around 19% seen once. Sequences were derived from PBMCs from the stem cell graft donor, sampled from the stem cell graft. This clonotype originated in a human donor who donated a stem cell graft to a child with acute lymphoblastic leukemia. The chain joins TRBV7-3 to TRBJ2-1; perhaps TRBD2 as D (5 bases). The CDR3 DNA reads as TGTGCCAGCAGCCCCTGGGTAGAAACTCCGGGGAGCTCCTACAATGAGCAGTTCTTC. Its protein is CASSPWVETPGSSYNEQFF.